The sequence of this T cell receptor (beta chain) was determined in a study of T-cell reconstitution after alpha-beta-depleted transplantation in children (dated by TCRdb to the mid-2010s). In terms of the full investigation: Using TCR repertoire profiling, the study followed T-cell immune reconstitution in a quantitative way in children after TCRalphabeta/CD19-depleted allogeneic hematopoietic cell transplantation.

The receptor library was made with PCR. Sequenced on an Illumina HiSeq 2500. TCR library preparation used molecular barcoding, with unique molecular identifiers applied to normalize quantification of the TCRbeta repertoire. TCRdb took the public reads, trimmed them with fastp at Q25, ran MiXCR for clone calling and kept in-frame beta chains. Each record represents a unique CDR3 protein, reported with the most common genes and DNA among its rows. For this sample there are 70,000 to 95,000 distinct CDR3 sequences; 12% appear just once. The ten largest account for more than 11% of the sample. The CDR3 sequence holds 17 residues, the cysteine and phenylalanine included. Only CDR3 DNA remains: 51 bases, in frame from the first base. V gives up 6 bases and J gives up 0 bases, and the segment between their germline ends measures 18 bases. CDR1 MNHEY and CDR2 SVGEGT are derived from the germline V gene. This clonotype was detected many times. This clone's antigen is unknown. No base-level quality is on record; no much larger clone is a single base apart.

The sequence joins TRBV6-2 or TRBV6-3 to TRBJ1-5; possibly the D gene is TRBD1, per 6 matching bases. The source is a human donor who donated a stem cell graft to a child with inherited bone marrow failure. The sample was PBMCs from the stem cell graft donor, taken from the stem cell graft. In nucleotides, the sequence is TGTGCCAGCAGCGAAGCAGGGGAATCTTATAGCAATCAGCCCCAGCATTTT. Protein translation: CASSEAGESYSNQPQHF.